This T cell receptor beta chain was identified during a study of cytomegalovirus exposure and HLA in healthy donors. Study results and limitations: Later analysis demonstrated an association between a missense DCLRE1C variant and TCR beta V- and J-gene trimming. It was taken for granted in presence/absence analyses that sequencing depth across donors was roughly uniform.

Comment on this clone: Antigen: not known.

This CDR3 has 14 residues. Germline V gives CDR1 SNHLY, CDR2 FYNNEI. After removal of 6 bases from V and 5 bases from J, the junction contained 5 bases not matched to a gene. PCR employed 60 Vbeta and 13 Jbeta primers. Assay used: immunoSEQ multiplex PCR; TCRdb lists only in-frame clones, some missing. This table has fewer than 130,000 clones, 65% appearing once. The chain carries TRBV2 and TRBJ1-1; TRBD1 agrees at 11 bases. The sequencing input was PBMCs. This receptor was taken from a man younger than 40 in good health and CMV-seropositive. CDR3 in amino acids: CASSGTGGLTEAFF. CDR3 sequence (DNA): TGTGCCAGCAGCGGGACAGGGGGTTTAACTGAAGCTTTCTTT.